This T cell receptor (beta chain) was retrieved from a study of tumor-infiltrating lymphocytes in primary liver carcinoma. DNA and RNA were both co-extracted from 20-30 mg of bulk tissue that had not been sorted. This CDR3 region has 15 residues. Germline V CDR1 and CDR2: MDHEN, SYDVKM. Comment on this clonotype: A junction end diverges from the germline sequence, so it may reflect a read error.

Total RNA (roughly 530 ng) served as template for TCR beta cDNA synthesis primed by a constant-region primer. ARM-PCR was slightly modified, and three nested multiplex PCR rounds with it gave rise to the TCR beta libraries. Rounds one and two of PCR, each of 10 to 11 cycles, were primed with TRBV1-TRBV30 forward primers and a C-beta reverse primer. From the multiplex PCR reads, TCRdb called clonotypes with MiXCR, one entry per CDR3 protein. The table records about 99,000 distinct CDR3 sequences, approximately 68% of them present only once. The V call is TRBV28, the J call TRBJ1-2; TRBD1 matches at 9 bases. The receptor comes from a woman aged 60 to 75 with primary liver carcinoma and hepatitis B virus infection. Source material: liver tumor tissue from sampling region 5. The subset: tumor region T5, tumor centre. The CDR3 DNA follows: TGTGCCAGCAACCTCCCGGGACAGGGAAACTATGGCTACATCTTC. This codes for CASNLPGQGNYGYIF.